The source of this TCR beta chain is a study of T cells in Graves' hyperthyroidism and ophthalmopathy. Study as a whole: Peripheral blood was collected at initial diagnosis, before any treatment.

Trimming took 4 bases from V and 6 from J, leaving 10 bases between them. The V gene's germline CDR1 is SNHLY and CDR2 FYNNEI. This CDR3 has 13 residues. Overall study results and limits: The model's output predicted ophthalmopathy at a median of about 5.9 months prior to onset. Most expanded thyroid clonotypes above 0.001 recurred in blood.

This clonotype was seen only a few times. Its antigen is undetermined. Those with hyperthyroidism were 18 to 65 years old, newly diagnosed, and ill for under 2 months. It was RNA transcripts that yielded the amplified TCR beta CDR3 regions. Primed by the HTBI set, a first-round RT-PCR was run on the TCR CDR3. TCRdb fed the multiplex PCR reads into MiXCR, producing one record per CDR3 protein. The table has hundreds of thousands of distinct CDR3 sequences, approximately 19% seen once; the top ten hold over 15%. The chain couples TRBV2 to TRBJ1-5, with D maybe TRBD1 (5 bases). Sequences were obtained from blood. The receptor's source is a woman between 50 and 59 years old with Graves' hyperthyroidism that later progressed to Graves' ophthalmopathy. CDR3 in amino acids: CASSGRGGQPQHF. CDR3 sequence (DNA): TGTGCCAGCAGTGGAAGGGGCGGTCAGCCCCAGCATTTT.